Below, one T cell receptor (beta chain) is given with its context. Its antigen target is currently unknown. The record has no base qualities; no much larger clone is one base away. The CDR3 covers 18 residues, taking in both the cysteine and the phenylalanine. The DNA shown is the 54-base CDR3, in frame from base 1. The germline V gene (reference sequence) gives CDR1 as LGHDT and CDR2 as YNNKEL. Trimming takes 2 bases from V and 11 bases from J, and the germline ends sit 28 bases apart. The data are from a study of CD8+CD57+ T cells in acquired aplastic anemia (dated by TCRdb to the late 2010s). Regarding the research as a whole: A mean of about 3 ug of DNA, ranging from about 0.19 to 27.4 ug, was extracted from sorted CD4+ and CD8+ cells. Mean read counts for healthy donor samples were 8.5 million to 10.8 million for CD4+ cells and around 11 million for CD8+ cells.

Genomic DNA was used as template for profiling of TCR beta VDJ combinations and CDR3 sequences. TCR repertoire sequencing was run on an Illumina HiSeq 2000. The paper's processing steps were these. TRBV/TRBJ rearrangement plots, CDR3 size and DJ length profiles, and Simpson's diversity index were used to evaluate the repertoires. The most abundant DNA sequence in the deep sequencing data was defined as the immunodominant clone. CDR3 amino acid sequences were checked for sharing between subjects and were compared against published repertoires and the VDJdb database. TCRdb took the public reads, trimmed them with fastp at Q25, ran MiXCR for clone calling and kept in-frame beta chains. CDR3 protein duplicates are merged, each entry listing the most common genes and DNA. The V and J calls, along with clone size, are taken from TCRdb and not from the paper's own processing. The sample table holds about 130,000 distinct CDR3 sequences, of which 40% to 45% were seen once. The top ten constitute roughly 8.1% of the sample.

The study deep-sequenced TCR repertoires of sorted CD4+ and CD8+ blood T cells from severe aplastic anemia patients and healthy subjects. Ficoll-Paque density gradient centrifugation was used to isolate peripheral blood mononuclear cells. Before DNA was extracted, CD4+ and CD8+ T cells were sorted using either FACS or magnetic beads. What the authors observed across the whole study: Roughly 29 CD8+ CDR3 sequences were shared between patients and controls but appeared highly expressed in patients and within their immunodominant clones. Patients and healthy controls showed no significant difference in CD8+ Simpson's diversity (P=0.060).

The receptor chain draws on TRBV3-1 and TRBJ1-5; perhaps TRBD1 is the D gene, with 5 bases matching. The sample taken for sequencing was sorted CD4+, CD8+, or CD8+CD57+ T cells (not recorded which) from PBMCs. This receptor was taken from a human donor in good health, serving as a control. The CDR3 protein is CASSQWASGGLYQETQHF. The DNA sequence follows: TGTGCCAGCAGCCAATGGGCTAGCGGGGGGTTATACCAAGAGACCCAGCATTTT.